A single sample is the source of the 2 T cell receptor beta chains below, sequenced in a study of T cell responses to AZD1222 COVID-19 vaccine. TCRdb's copy holds only in-frame clones and misses some; the assay was immunoSEQ multiplex PCR. The table has 85,000 to 100,000 clones, approximately 86% seen once. The specimen was peripheral blood, collected on day 0 of AZD1222 vaccination. These receptors were taken from an adult in good health.

DNA of the CDR3: TGTGCCAGCAGCTTAGGACAGGTTGAAGTCCCCCTCCACTTT. As protein: CASSLGQVEVPLHF. This chain joins TRBV5-6 and TRBJ1-6, with 7 positions matching TRBD1. This CDR3 contains 14 residues. The V segment lost 2 bases and the J segment 13 bases; nucleotides outside the gene matches: 9. Germline V gene data show CDR1 as SGHDT and CDR2 as YYEEEE. The full variable domain, in which reference TRBV5-6 and TRBJ1-6 provide the parts outside the CDR3, is DAGVTQSPTHLIKTRGQQVTLRCSPKSGHDTVSWYQQALGQGPQFIFQYYEEEERQRGNFPDRFSGHQFPNYSSELNVNALLLGDSALYLCASSLGQVEVPLHFGNGTRLTVT.

This rearrangement joins TRBV9 to TRBJ1-2, with 7 nucleotides matching TRBD1. The CDR3 runs to 15 residues. The ends lost 1 base at V and 6 bases at J; junction bases unmatched: 9. The germline V gene has CDR1 SGDLS and CDR2 YYNGEE. The CDR3 here is CASSVNIGGGDGYTF. Written as DNA, the CDR3 is TGTGCCAGCAGCGTAAATATAGGGGGCGGAGATGGCTACACCTTC.